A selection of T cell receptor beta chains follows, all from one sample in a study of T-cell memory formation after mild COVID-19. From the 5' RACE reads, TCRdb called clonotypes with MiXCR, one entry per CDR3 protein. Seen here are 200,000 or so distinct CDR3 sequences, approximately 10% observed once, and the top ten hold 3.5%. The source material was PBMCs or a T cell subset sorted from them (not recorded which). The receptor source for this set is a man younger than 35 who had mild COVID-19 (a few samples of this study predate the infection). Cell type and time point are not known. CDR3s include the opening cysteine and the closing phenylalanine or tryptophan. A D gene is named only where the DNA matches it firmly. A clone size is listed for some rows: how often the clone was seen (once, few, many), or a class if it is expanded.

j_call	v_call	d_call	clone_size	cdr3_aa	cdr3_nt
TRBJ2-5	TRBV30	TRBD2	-	CAWTSGGALKTQYF	TGTGCCTGGACTAGCGGGGGGGCTTTGAAGACCCAGTACTTC
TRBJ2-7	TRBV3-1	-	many	CASSQFLGVQQYF	TGTGCCAGCAGCCAATTCCTGGGGGTTCAGCAGTACTTC
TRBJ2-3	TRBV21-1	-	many	CASSKAPQDTQYF	TGTGCCAGCAGCAAAGCTCCCCAGGATACGCAGTATTTT
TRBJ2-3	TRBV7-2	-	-	CASSGQTDTQYF	TGTGCCAGCAGCGGGCAGACAGATACGCAGTATTTT
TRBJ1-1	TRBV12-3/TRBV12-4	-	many	CASTPQVGTEAFF	TGTGCCAGCACCCCCCAAGTCGGCACTGAAGCTTTCTTT
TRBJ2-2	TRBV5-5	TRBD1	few	CASSLRFGQAGELFF	TGTGCCAGCAGCTTGAGGTTTGGACAGGCCGGGGAGCTGTTTTTT
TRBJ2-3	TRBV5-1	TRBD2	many	CASSLAGGPTDTQYF	TGCGCCAGCAGCTTGGCGGGGGGGCCAACAGATACGCAGTATTTT
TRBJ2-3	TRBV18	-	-	CASSPLRRGSTDTQYF	TGTGCCAGCTCACCACTCCGGCGGGGTAGCACAGATACGCAGTATTTT
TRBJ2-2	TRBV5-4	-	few	CASRRDMSGTGELFF	TGTGCCAGCAGGCGGGACATGTCCGGCACCGGGGAGCTGTTTTTT
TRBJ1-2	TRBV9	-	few	CASSSGRENGYTF	TGTGCCAGCAGCTCGGGCCGAGAAAATGGCTACACCTTC
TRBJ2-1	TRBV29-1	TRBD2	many	CSTRFSGGAYNEQFF	TGCAGCACCCGCTTTAGCGGGGGGGCTTACAATGAGCAGTTCTTC
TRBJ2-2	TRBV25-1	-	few	CASSALGSLETGELFF	TGTGCCAGCAGTGCCCTCGGCAGCTTAGAAACCGGGGAGCTGTTTTTT
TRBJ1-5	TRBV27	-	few	CASSYNTQGPQHF	TGTGCCAGCAGCTACAATACCCAAGGGCCCCAGCATTTT
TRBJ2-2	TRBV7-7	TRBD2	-	CASSLGAGGYPGELFF	TGTGCCAGCAGCTTAGGGGCGGGGGGTTACCCCGGGGAGCTGTTTTTT
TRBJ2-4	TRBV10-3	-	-	CAISEPENIQYF	TGTGCCATCAGTGAGCCAGAAAACATTCAGTACTTC
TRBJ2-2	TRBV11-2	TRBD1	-	CASSSGQGHGELFF	TGTGCCAGCAGCTCGGGACAGGGACACGGGGAGCTGTTTTTT
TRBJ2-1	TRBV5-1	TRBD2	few	CASVLTTSGGNEQFF	TGCGCCAGCGTACTTACGACTAGCGGGGGGAATGAGCAGTTCTTC
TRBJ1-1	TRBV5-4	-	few	CASSLAEEGNTEAFF	TGTGCCAGCAGCTTGGCCGAGGAGGGGAACACTGAAGCTTTCTTT
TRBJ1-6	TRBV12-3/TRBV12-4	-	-	CASSPTGAGMNSPLHF	TGTGCCAGCAGCCCCACGGGGGCGGGGATGAATTCACCCCTCCACTTT
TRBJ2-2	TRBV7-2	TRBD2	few	CASSFSGGASGELFF	TGTGCCAGCAGTTTTAGCGGGGGGGCCTCCGGGGAGCTGTTTTTT
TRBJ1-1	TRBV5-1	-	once	CASSLTNTQAFF	TGCGCCAGCAGCTTGACAAACACTCAAGCTTTCTTT
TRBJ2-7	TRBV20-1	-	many	CSASSGGSYEQYF	TGCAGTGCTAGCTCCGGGGGCTCCTACGAGCAGTACTTC
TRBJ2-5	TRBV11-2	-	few	CASADLSDFRPETQYF	TGTGCCAGCGCTGATTTGTCGGACTTTCGGCCGGAGACCCAGTACTTC
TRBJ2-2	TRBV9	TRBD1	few	CASSVAGQGGTGELFF	TGTGCCAGCAGCGTAGCGGGACAGGGAGGCACCGGGGAGCTGTTTTTT
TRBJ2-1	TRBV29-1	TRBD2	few	CSVGGVASGGSYNEQFF	TGCAGCGTTGGAGGGGTCGCGAGCGGGGGCTCCTACAATGAGCAGTTCTTC
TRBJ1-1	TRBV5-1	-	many	CASSLDRVATEAFF	TGCGCCAGCAGCTTGGACAGGGTGGCCACTGAAGCTTTCTTT
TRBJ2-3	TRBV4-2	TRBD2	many	CASSPLGRGGGGAPDTQYF	TGTGCCAGCAGCCCTCTGGGGCGCGGTGGCGGGGGGGCCCCAGATACGCAGTATTTT
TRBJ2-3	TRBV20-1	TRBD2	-	CSALAGVSTDTQYF	TGCAGTGCACTAGCGGGGGTGAGCACAGATACGCAGTATTTT
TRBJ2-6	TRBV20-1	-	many	CSATTQGSGANVLTF	TGCAGTGCCACTACGCAGGGCTCTGGGGCCAACGTCCTGACTTTC
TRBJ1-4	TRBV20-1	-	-	CSARVTGAGEKLFF	TGCAGTGCTAGAGTGACCGGGGCGGGAGAAAAACTGTTTTTT
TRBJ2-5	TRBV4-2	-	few	CASRTEGKETQYF	TGTGCCAGCAGAACGGAAGGAAAAGAGACCCAGTACTTC
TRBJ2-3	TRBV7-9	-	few	CASSIGWGDTQYF	TGTGCCAGCAGCATAGGGTGGGGAGATACGCAGTATTTT
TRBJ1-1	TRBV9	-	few	CASSVDPQENTEAFF	TGTGCCAGCAGCGTAGACCCTCAGGAGAACACTGAAGCTTTCTTT
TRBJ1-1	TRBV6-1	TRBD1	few	CASSEDRKNTEAFF	TGTGCCAGCAGTGAGGACAGGAAAAACACTGAAGCTTTCTTT
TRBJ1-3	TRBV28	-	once	CASSSGGGDGNTIYF	TGTGCCAGCAGTTCGGGCGGGGGCGATGGAAACACCATATATTTT
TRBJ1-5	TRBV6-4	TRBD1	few	CASSETFDWDSTQHF	TGTGCCAGCAGTGAAACTTTTGACTGGGACAGTACCCAGCATTTT
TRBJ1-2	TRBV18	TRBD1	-	CASSPPEDRGPGGYTF	TGTGCCAGCTCACCTCCCGAGGACAGGGGGCCTGGTGGCTACACCTTC
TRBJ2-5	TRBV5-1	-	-	CASTSSGGPQETQYF	TGCGCCAGCACGAGTTCGGGGGGCCCCCAAGAGACCCAGTACTTC
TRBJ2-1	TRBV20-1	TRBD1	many	CSARDSRTGPYNEQFF	TGCAGTGCTAGAGATTCCCGGACAGGTCCCTACAATGAGCAGTTCTTC
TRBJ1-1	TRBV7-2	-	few	CASRPDPMNTEAFF	TGTGCCAGCAGGCCAGATCCCATGAACACTGAAGCTTTCTTT
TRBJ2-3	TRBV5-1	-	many	CASRGPGTTDTQYF	TGCGCCAGCAGAGGCCCGGGTACCACAGATACGCAGTATTTT
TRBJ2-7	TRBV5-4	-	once	CASSSRGGYEQYF	TGTGCCAGCAGCTCGAGGGGGGGCTACGAGCAGTACTTC
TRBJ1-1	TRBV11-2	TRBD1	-	CASTLFRDRNTEAFF	TGTGCCAGCACCCTGTTCAGGGACAGGAACACTGAAGCTTTCTTT
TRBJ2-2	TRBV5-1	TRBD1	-	CASSWQGALGGELFF	TGCGCCAGCAGCTGGCAGGGGGCGCTTGGCGGGGAGCTGTTTTTT
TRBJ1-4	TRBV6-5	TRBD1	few	CASSYSGTGLEKLFF	TGTGCCAGCAGTTACTCCGGGACAGGGCTTGAAAAACTGTTTTTT
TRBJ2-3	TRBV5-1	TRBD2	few	CASSSRLSGGVTDTQCF	TGCGCCAGCAGCTCTCGACTTAGCGGGGGGGTTACAGATACGCAGTGTTTT
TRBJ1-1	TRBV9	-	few	CASSPSSPEAFF	TGTGCCAGCAGCCCTTCTTCCCCTGAAGCTTTCTTT
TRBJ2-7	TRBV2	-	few	CASKAQGGSYEQYF	TGTGCCAGCAAGGCACAGGGTGGATCCTACGAGCAGTACTTC
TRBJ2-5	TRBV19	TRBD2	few	CATSILRSGAFYF	TGTGCCACAAGTATCCTTCGGAGCGGGGCCTTTTACTTC
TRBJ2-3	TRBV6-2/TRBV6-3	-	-	CASSVVDSQYF	TGTGCCAGCAGCGTAGTGGACAGCCAGTATTTT
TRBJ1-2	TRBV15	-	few	CATSIQLAYGYTF	TGTGCCACCAGCATCCAGCTCGCCTATGGCTACACCTTC
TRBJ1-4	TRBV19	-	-	CASSIVGEKLFF	TGTGCCAGTAGTATCGTGGGAGAAAAACTGTTTTTT
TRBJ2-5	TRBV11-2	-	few	CASSSGRKTQYF	TGTGCCAGCAGCTCAGGGCGAAAGACCCAGTACTTC
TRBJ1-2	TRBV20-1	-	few	CSAQQGSSNYGYTF	TGCAGTGCCCAGCAGGGGTCCTCTAACTATGGCTACACCTTC